This T cell receptor beta chain derives from a study of Ad26.COV2.S vaccination and SARS-CoV-2 variants. About the research overall: Recipients of Ad26.COV2.S got it intramuscularly, once or twice 56 days apart.

The repertoire was sequenced with immunoSEQ multiplex PCR; TCRdb's copy has only in-frame clones and lacks some. The data contain approximately 250,000 clones, 87% of them seen just once; the ten biggest clones take up roughly 3%. This clone was detected only once. Indicated treatment: 19 received Ad26.COV2.S at low or high dose, single or two shots; about 5 received placebo; per-sample allocation not given. Day 63 after the first vaccine or placebo injection was the time point for sampling. It was Wuhan-strain SARS-CoV-2 spike that the Ad26 vaccine vector expressed. The CDR3 has 17 amino acids. Germline V gene sequence: CDR1 LNHDA, CDR2 SQIVND (reference sequence). J was trimmed by 2 bases and V by 4 bases; bases with no gene match: 8.

This TCR was recovered from a person between 18 and 59 years old who received the Ad26.COV2.S COVID-19 vaccine or a placebo. V is TRBV19 and J is TRBJ2-3; TRBD2 agrees at 11 bases. Sequenced material: peripheral blood, taken in a trial of Ad26.COV2.S vaccine versus placebo. CDR3 bases: TGTGCCAGTAGTACCACGGGACTAGCGGATTACACAGATACGCAGTATTTT. Translation: CASSTTGLADYTDTQYF. Looking up the rest from reference TRBV19 and TRBJ2-3 gives the full variable domain: DGGITQSPKYLFRKEGQNVTLSCEQNLNHDAMYWYRQDPGQGLRLIYYSQIVNDFQKGDIAEGYSVSREKKESFPLTVTSAQKNPTAFYLCASSTTGLADYTDTQYFGPGTRLTVL.